The present T cell receptor beta chain was sequenced within a study of T-cell memory formation after mild COVID-19. TCRdb called the 5' RACE reads again in MiXCR, with one record for every CDR3 protein. The profile shows a few hundred thousand distinct CDR3 sequences, 19% of them singletons. Germline CDR1 reads SQVTM; CDR2 reads ANQGSEA. The CDR3 covers 13 residues. The V gene lost 7 bases and the J gene lost 14 bases, with 21 bases spanning the gap. The rearrangement joins TRBV29-1 to TRBJ1-6, with a tentative D call TRBD1 (5 bases). The clonotype originates from a man aged 18-30 years who had mild COVID-19 (a few samples of this study predate the infection). Cell type and time point are not known. The sequenced sample consisted of PBMCs or a T cell subset sorted from them (not recorded which). CDR3 protein: CSACVDNEMALHF. CDR3 sequence (DNA): TGCAGCGCGTGCGTGGACAACGAGATGGCCCTCCACTTT.